Each of the 22 T cell receptor beta chains below was sequenced from the same sample in a study of esophageal squamous cell carcinoma tumors. PCR used a TCR alpha or TCR beta constant-region primer with a P20EA primer, then nested PCR with CA2 or CB2. Reverse transcription used a polyT18-containing BSL-18E primer, and TCR genes were amplified by unbiased adaptor ligation RT-PCR. One entry per CDR3 protein results from TCRdb running MiXCR on the 5' RACE reads. Found here are 5,700 or so distinct CDR3 sequences, under 25% of them singletons; the top ten hold about a third. The specimen was tumor tissue. The source of these receptors is a man aged 50-79 years with esophageal squamous cell carcinoma.

The chain links TRBV4-1 to TRBJ2-5; 10 bases align to TRBD2. The CDR3 length is 20 residues. V was clipped by 3 bases and J by 5 bases; unmatched bases: 21. The germline gives CDR1 MGHRA, CDR2 YSYEKL. The CDR3 nucleotides are TGCGCCAGCAGCCACCGACATTCCGATAGCGGGAGGCCCCCAGGGGAGACCCAGTACTTC. It translates to CASSHRHSDSGRPPGETQYF.

Details on this clonotype: A read error may be the cause here, since a much bigger clone is one base away. V usage is TRBV6-6 and J usage is TRBJ1-2; D unresolved. CDR3 length: 15 residues. With 5 bases removed from V and 8 bases from J, the gap between germline ends came to 21 bases. CDR1 and CDR2 (germline): MNHNY, SVGAGI (reference sequence). For the CDR3, the DNA is TGTGCCAGCAGTCAAGCTCGGGAGAACTTGATGGGCTACACCTTC. It yields the protein CASSQARENLMGYTF.

This clonotype was seen many times. The chain joins TRBV30 to TRBJ1-4; no reliable D call. Germline values: CDR1 GTSNPN, CDR2 SVGIG (reference sequence). V was clipped by 4 bases and J by 0 bases, with 9 bases between them. CDR3 length: 14 amino acids. Here the CDR3 reads CAWNIRATNEKLFF. The CDR3 DNA sequence: TGTGCCTGGAATATAAGGGCAACTAATGAAAAACTGTTTTTT.

The V and J genes are TRBV5-6 and TRBJ2-7; 8 bases agree with TRBD2. The V gene's germline CDR1 is SGHDT and CDR2 YYEEEE. The CDR3 covers 13 residues. V shed 4 bases, J shed 6 bases, and the junction held 6 bases outside the gene matches. Here the CDR3 DNA reads TGTGCCAGCAGCCCGGCGACTAGCGTCGAGCAGTACTTC. It translates to CASSPATSVEQYF. The entire variable domain, with the rest obtained from reference TRBV5-6 and TRBJ2-7, is as follows: DAGVTQSPTHLIKTRGQQVTLRCSPKSGHDTVSWYQQALGQGPQFIFQYYEEEERQRGNFPDRFSGHQFPNYSSELNVNALLLGDSALYLCASSPATSVEQYFGPGTRLTVT.

To note about this clonotype: One base away lies a much larger clone, so this may be a sequencing read error. This chain connects TRBV9 to TRBJ2-7; 7 nucleotides line up with TRBD2. J was trimmed by 3 bases and V by 1 base; bases with no gene match: 4. The germline gives CDR1 SGDLS, CDR2 YYNGEE. CDR3 size: 14 residues. As DNA, the CDR3 is TGTGCCAGCAGCGTAACCCCTAGCGGCTACGAGCAGTACTTC. It yields the protein CASSVTPSGYEQYF.

This clonotype is categorized as medium-sized. The chain combines TRBV27 with TRBJ2-3; the D gene could be TRBD1 or TRBD2 (5 bases each). The V end was cut by 10 bases, the J end by 6 bases, with 17 bases between. This CDR3 spans 13 amino acids. The germline V gene encodes CDR1 MNHEY and CDR2 SMNVEV (reference sequence). The CDR3 coding sequence is TGTGCCACCCAGCAAGTGGGGGTTGATACGCAGTATTTT. Translation: CATQQVGVDTQYF.

In this sample, this clonotype turned up a few times. V usage is TRBV13 and J usage is TRBJ2-7; D remains unclear. V shed 0 bases and J shed 1 base, with 4 bases lying between them. Per germline, CDR1 PRHDT and CDR2 FYEKMQ (reference sequence). The CDR3 has 13 amino acids. CDR3 residues: CASSLGRSYEQYF. In nucleotides, the CDR3 is TGTGCCAGCAGCTTAGGTCGGTCCTACGAGCAGTACTTC.

The chain links TRBV20-1 to TRBJ2-1, with D tentatively TRBD2 (6 bases). The CDR3 runs 14 residues. Germline loops: CDR1 DFQATT, CDR2 SNEGSKA (reference sequence). Trimming took 3 bases from V and 4 from J, leaving 13 bases between them. The CDR3 DNA reads as TGCAGTGCTAGTTTCTCGGGAGCTTACAATGAGCAGTTCTTC. Its translation is CSASFSGAYNEQFF.

This clonotype occurred many times. The chain has TRBV7-9 and TRBJ1-5; 7 positions agree with TRBD1. This CDR3 is 15 amino acids long. Germline V lookup: CDR1 SEHNR, CDR2 FQNEAQ (reference sequence). Trimming took 2 bases from V and 3 from J; bases not matched to a gene: 4. The CDR3 region is CASSLTGQDNQPQHF. The DNA of the CDR3 is TGTGCCAGCAGCTTAACTGGACAGGACAATCAGCCCCAGCATTTT.

The rearrangement uses TRBV6-5 and TRBJ1-3, with D unclear. This CDR3 has 15 amino acids. V dropped 1 base and J dropped 0 bases, with 7 bases sitting between them. The V gene's germline CDR1 is MNHEY and CDR2 SVGAGI. CDR3 protein: CASSYLSYSGNTIYF. CDR3 bases: TGTGCCAGCAGTTACTTATCCTACTCTGGAAACACCATATATTTT.

Comments on this clonotype: Here the CDR3 omits its conserved ending phenylalanine or tryptophan, so a read error is the likely source. CDR3 bases: TGCAGTGCTAGAGGTGCAACTAATGAAAAACTGTTTTTG. This translates into CSARGATNEKLFL. J is TRBJ1-4 and V is TRBV20-1; the D is unclear. The CDR3 is made up of 13 amino acids. Per germline, CDR1 DFQATT and CDR2 SNEGSKA (reference sequence). V shed 1 base and J shed 0 bases, with 3 bases lying between them.

This clonotype was seen more than once but under ten times. The chain joins TRBV29-1 to TRBJ2-1; the D is unclear. The CDR3 spans 13 residues. The ends were cut back, 3 bases at V and 7 bases at J, with 13 bases in the middle. Germline values: CDR1 SQVTM, CDR2 ANQGSEA. CDR3 sequence: CSVETTLKNEQFF. The CDR3 DNA sequence: TGCAGCGTTGAGACGACACTGAAGAATGAGCAGTTCTTC.

The V gene is TRBV19, the J gene TRBJ1-1; unclear D gene. V was trimmed by 1 base and J by 5 bases, leaving 8 bases between them. The CDR3 contains 13 residues. Germline CDR1 and CDR2: LNHDA and SQIVND (reference sequence). CDR3 DNA sequence: TGTGCCAGTAGTATAGGGAGGATAACTGAAGCTTTCTTT. Its protein product is CASSIGRITEAFF.

This clonotype is categorized as medium-sized (0.01 to 0.1%). J is TRBJ2-3 and V is TRBV28; TRBD2 matches at 12 bases. V shed 4 bases, J shed 3 bases, and the junction held 5 bases outside the gene matches. CDR3 length: 16 residues. The germline gives CDR1 MDHEN, CDR2 SYDVKM. The CDR3 region has the DNA TGTGCCAGCAGTTCGTTTACTAGCGGGAGGACAGATACGCAGTATTTT. It is translated as CASSSFTSGRTDTQYF.

This clonotype was counted a few times. The chain combines TRBV28 with TRBJ1-6, with D maybe TRBD1 (5 bases). With 5 bases removed from V and 8 bases from J, the gap between germline ends came to 13 bases. Germline V lookup: CDR1 MDHEN, CDR2 SYDVKM. There are 14 residues in the CDR3. CDR3 sequence reads: CASSLGEGDSPLHF. In DNA form, the CDR3 reads TGTGCCAGCAGTCTGGGGGAGGGAGATTCACCCCTCCACTTT.

This clonotype is labeled medium-sized. The chain joins TRBV12-3 or TRBV12-4 to TRBJ2-2; tentative D call: TRBD2 (5 bases). V lost 5 bases to trimming and J lost 3 bases, with 10 bases between them. The CDR3 contains 14 residues. In nucleotides, the CDR3 is TGTGCCAGCAGTGAGGGTCACGACACCGGGGAGCTGTTTTTT. Residues: CASSEGHDTGELFF.

This clonotype is categorized as medium-sized (0.01 to 0.1%). The chain carries TRBV28 and TRBJ2-1; 10 positions agree with TRBD1. CDR3 length equals 14 residues. V shed 6 bases, J shed 7 bases, and the junction held 6 bases outside the gene matches. Germline-derived CDR1 and CDR2 are MDHEN and SYDVKM. The CDR3 protein is CASRPDRGRNEQFF. CDR3 in DNA: TGTGCCAGCAGGCCTGACAGGGGGCGGAATGAGCAGTTCTTC.

This clonotype qualifies as medium-sized. The chain employs TRBV2 and TRBJ2-7; 7 bases agree with TRBD1. Germline CDR1 and CDR2: SNHLY and FYNNEI. CDR3 length: 12 residues. The ends lost 6 bases at V and 7 bases at J; junction bases unmatched: 6. The CDR3 DNA reads as TGTGCCAGCAGCCGACAGGGCTTGGAGCAGTACTTC. It specifies CASSRQGLEQYF.

The chain uses TRBV28 and TRBJ2-3, with TRBD2 as a possible D gene (6 bases). V lost 6 bases to trimming and J lost 0 bases, with 13 bases between them. Germline V gene lookup returns CDR1 MDHEN and CDR2 SYDVKM. This CDR3 is 15 amino acids long. This CDR3 is CASRTSGQSTDTQYF. CDR3 coding DNA: TGTGCCAGCAGAACCAGCGGGCAGAGCACAGATACGCAGTATTTT.

This clonotype was seen more than once but under ten times. The chain uses TRBV18 and TRBJ2-1; TRBD1 matches at 9 bases. The CDR3 extends over 16 amino acids. Germline CDR1 is KGHSH and CDR2 is LQKENI. Germline trimming cut 0 bases from V and 7 bases from J; bases unmatched to any gene: 7. CDR3: CASSPPDWTGVNEQFF. CDR3 nucleotides: TGTGCCAGCTCACCACCGGATTGGACAGGGGTAAATGAGCAGTTCTTC. Full variable domain (outside the CDR3, taken from reference TRBV18 and TRBJ2-1): NAGVMQNPRHLVRRRGQEARLRCSPMKGHSHVYWYRQLPEEGLKFMVYLQKENIIDESGMPKERFSAEFPKEGPSILRIQQVVRGDSAAYFCASSPPDWTGVNEQFFGPGTRLTVL.

The rearrangement uses TRBV28 and TRBJ2-7; unclear D gene. The germline V gene encodes CDR1 MDHEN and CDR2 SYDVKM. V lost 1 base and J 4 bases, leaving 2 bases between the germline ends. CDR3 length equals 11 residues. The CDR3: CASSLLYEQYF. CDR3 DNA: TGTGCCAGCAGTTTATTATACGAGCAGTACTTC.

The chain has TRBV28 and TRBJ2-2, with TRBD1 as a possible D gene (5 bases). This CDR3 is 14 amino acids long. CDR1 is MDHEN and CDR2 is SYDVKM in the germline V gene. V was cut by 6 bases and J by 7 bases, with 15 bases left in between. The CDR3 DNA reads TGTGCCAGCAGCTGGGCACCAGGGTTCGGGGAGCTGTTTTTT. Translated: CASSWAPGFGELFF.